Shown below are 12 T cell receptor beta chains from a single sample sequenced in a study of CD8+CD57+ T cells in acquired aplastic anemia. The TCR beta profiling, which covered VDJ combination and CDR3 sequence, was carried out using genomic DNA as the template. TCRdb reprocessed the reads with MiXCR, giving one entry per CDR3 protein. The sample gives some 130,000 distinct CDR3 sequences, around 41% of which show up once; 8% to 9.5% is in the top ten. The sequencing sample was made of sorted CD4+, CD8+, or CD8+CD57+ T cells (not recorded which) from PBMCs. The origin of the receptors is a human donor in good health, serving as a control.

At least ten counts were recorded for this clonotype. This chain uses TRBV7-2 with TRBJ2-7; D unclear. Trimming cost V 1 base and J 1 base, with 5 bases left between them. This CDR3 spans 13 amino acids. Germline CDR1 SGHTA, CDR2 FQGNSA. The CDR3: CASSLERSYEQYF. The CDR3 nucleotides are TGTGCCAGCAGCTTAGAAAGGTCCTACGAGCAGTACTTC.

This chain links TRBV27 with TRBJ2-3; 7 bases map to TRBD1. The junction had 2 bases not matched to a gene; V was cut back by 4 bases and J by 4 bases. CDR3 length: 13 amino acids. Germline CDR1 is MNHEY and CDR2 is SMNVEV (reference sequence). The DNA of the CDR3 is TGTGCCAGCAGTTCTCAGGGGGCAGATACGCAGTATTTT. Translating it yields CASSSQGADTQYF.

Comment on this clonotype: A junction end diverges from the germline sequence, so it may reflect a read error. The chain's CDR3 is CASSLAGGLLRDF. CDR3 coding DNA: TGTGCCAGCAGCTTGGCCGGGGGTCTGCTCAGGGACTTC. V usage is TRBV5-5 and J usage is TRBJ2-5; a possible D gene is TRBD2 (6 bases). The CDR3 has 13 residues. From germline, CDR1 is SGHKS and CDR2 YYEKEE (reference sequence).

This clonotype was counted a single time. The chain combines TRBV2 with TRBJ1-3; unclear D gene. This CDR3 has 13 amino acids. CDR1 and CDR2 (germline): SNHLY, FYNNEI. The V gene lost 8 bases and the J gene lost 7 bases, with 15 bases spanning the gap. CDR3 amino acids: CASRQETANTIYF. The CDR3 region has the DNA TGTGCCAGCCGCCAGGAGACGGCGAACACCATATATTTT.

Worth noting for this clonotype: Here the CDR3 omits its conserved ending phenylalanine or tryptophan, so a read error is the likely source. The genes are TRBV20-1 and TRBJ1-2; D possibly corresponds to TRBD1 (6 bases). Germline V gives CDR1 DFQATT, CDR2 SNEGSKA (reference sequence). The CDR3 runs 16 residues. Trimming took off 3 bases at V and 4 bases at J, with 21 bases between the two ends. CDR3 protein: CSASLGAGRGSYGYTL. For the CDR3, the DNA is TGCAGTGCTAGCTTGGGGGCGGGAAGGGGGTCCTATGGCTACACCCTC.

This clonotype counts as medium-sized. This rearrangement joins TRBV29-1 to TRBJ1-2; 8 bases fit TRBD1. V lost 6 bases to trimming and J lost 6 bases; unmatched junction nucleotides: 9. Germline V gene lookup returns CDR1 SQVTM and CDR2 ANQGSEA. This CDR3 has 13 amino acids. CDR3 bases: TGCAGCGTGGCGGGACAGGCGAAAGATGGCTACACCTTC. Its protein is CSVAGQAKDGYTF.

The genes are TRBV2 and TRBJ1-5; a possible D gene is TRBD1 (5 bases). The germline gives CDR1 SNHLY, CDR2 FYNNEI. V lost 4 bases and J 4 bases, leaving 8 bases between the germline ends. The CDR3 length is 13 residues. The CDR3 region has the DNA TGTGCCAGCAGTGGGTGGGGGAATCAGCCCCAGCATTTT. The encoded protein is CASSGWGNQPQHF.

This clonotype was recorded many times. The CDR3 sequence is CASSTSPGQDAHEQYF. The CDR3 DNA reads as TGTGCCAGTAGTACAAGCCCGGGACAGGATGCCCACGAGCAGTACTTC. V is TRBV19 and J is TRBJ2-7, with TRBD1 identical over 8 bases. The germline V gene has CDR1 LNHDA and CDR2 SQIVND (reference sequence). V shed 4 bases, J shed 5 bases, and the junction held 13 bases outside the gene matches. This CDR3 spans 16 amino acids.

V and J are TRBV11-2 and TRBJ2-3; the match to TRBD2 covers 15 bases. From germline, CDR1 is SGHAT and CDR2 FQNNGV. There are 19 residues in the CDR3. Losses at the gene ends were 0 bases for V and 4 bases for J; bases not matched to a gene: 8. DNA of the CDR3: TGTGCCAGCAGCTTAGATGGACTAGCGGGGGGGCTGTTGGCAGATACGCAGTATTTT. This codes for CASSLDGLAGGLLADTQYF. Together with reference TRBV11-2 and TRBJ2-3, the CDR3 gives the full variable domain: EAGVAQSPRYKIIEKRQSVAFWCNPISGHATLYWYQQILGQGPKLLIQFQNNGVVDDSQLPKDRFSAERLKGVDSTLKIQPAKLEDSAVYLCASSLDGLAGGLLADTQYFGPGTRLTVL.

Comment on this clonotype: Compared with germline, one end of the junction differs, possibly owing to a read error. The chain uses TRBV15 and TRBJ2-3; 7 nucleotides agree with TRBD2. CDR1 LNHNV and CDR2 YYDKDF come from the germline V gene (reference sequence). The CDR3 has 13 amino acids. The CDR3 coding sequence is TGTGCCGCCAGCAGCTTCCCGGGAGGTACGCAGTATTTT. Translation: CAASSFPGGTQYF.

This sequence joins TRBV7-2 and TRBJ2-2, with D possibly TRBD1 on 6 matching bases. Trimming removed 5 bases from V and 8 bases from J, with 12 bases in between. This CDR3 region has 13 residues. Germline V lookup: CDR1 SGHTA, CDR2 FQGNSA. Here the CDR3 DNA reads TGTGCCAGCAGCCCTGGGGGCCCTGGGGAGCTGTTTTTT. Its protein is CASSPGGPGELFF.

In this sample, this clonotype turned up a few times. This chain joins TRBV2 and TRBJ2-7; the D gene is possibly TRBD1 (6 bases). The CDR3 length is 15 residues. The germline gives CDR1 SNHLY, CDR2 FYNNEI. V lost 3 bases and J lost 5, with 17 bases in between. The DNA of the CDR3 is TGTGCCAGCAGTGACTTCTTACAGGGATCCGACGAGCAGTACTTC. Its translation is CASSDFLQGSDEQYF.